Listed here are 17 T cell receptor beta chains from one sample, sequenced in a study of regulatory T cells in long-lasting Graves disease. Building of the TCR beta libraries involved iRepertoire HTBI primers and Arm-PCR of CDR3 regions. MiXCR, run by TCRdb on the multiplex PCR reads, gives a single entry per CDR3 protein. The sample carries 350,000 to 500,000 distinct CDR3 sequences, around 20% recorded once. Time point: persistent/refractory GD, antithyroid drugs over 5 years with positive TRAb. Making the TCR library involved RNA that had been extracted from PBMCs. The starting material was peripheral blood mononuclear cells (PBMCs), obtained when the disease was refractory, from a patient treated with antithyroid drugs. The receptors originated from a female donor with Graves disease.

About this clonotype: Given a much more abundant clone one base away, this may be a read error. This chain connects TRBV28 to TRBJ2-7; TRBD1 aligns across 9 bases. Germline V lookup: CDR1 MDHEN, CDR2 SYDVKM. The CDR3 extends over 13 amino acids. CDR3 loop: CTSTRQGGYEQYF. DNA for the CDR3: TGTACCAGCACCAGACAGGGGGGTTACGAGCAGTACTTC.

This clonotype was recorded a few times. This rearrangement joins TRBV20-1 to TRBJ2-2; D perhaps matches TRBD1 (6 bases). This CDR3 has 13 amino acids. CDR1 is DFQATT, CDR2 SNEGSKA, per germline (reference sequence). Trimming cost V 6 bases and J 0 bases, with 8 bases left between them. DNA for the CDR3: TGCAGTGCACAGGGCGCGAACACCGGGGAGCTGTTTTTT. Residues: CSAQGANTGELFF.

V usage is TRBV18 and J usage is TRBJ2-1; 9 bases are shared with TRBD1. J was trimmed by 8 bases and V by 8 bases; bases with no gene match: 16. Germline-derived CDR1 and CDR2 are KGHSH and LQKENI. The CDR3 loop spans 16 amino acids. In nucleotides, the CDR3 is TGTGCCAGCACCATATCGGCCGGGACAGGGTACGATGAGCAGTTCTTC. It translates to CASTISAGTGYDEQFF. The whole variable domain, remainder taken from reference TRBV18 and TRBJ2-1, is NAGVMQNPRHLVRRRGQEARLRCSPMKGHSHVYWYRQLPEEGLKFMVYLQKENIIDESGMPKERFSAEFPKEGPSILRIQQVVRGDSAAYFCASTISAGTGYDEQFFGPGTRLTVL.

The V call is TRBV6-1, the J call TRBJ2-7; D unresolved. This CDR3 has 11 amino acids. V was clipped by 0 bases and J by 6 bases, with 3 bases between them. CDR1 MNHNS and CDR2 SASEGT come from the germline V gene. CDR3: CASSEAAEQYF. The CDR3 coding sequence is TGTGCCAGCAGTGAAGCCGCCGAGCAGTACTTC.

There are many counts of this clonotype. The J gene is TRBJ1-2, the V gene TRBV7-2; 8 bases align to TRBD1. CDR3 size: 15 residues. Germline V lookup: CDR1 SGHTA, CDR2 FQGNSA. The V and J ends lost 2 bases and 3 bases, in that order; junction bases with no gene match: 5. As DNA, the CDR3 is TGTGCCAGCAGCTTATACCAGGGGGCATACTATGGCTACACCTTC. Translation: CASSLYQGAYYGYTF.

The chain links TRBV7-2 to TRBJ1-2, with 9 bases aligning to TRBD1. V lost 4 bases to trimming and J lost 9 bases; unmatched junction nucleotides: 18. The CDR3 has 17 residues. Germline V gene sequence: CDR1 SGHTA, CDR2 FQGNSA. The CDR3 here is CASSSYAPGQGWKSYTF. The CDR3 DNA reads as TGTGCCAGCAGCTCCTACGCACCGGGACAGGGATGGAAGAGCTACACCTTC.

This clonotype was detected many times. The chain combines TRBV12-3 or TRBV12-4 with TRBJ2-7, with 9 nucleotides matching TRBD2. V shed 7 bases and J 4 bases; nucleotides not matched to a gene: 11. The CDR3 sequence is 15 residues long. The CDR3 sequence is CASKPTSGELYEQYF. The CDR3 DNA follows: TGTGCCAGCAAACCGACTAGCGGAGAATTATACGAGCAGTACTTC.

With respect to this clonotype: This may be a read error: a much more frequent sequence differs by one nucleotide. This CDR3 is CAIRVQGYGYTF. The DNA of the CDR3 is TGTGCCATCAGGGTCCAGGGATATGGCTACACCTTC. The chain carries TRBV10-3 and TRBJ1-2; TRBD1 is a possible D gene (5 bases). Germline loops: CDR1 ENHRY, CDR2 SYGVKD. Deletions cut 6 bases from V and 5 bases from J, with 10 bases between. The CDR3 has 12 amino acids.

The rearrangement joins TRBV7-9 to TRBJ1-3; the D gene is possibly TRBD1 (5 bases). CDR3 length: 15 amino acids. The V end was cut by 0 bases, the J end by 4 bases, with 10 bases between. Germline CDR1 reads SEHNR; CDR2 reads FQNEAQ (reference sequence). The CDR3 region is CASSLADRPGNTIYF. The CDR3 nucleotides read TGTGCCAGCAGCTTAGCAGACAGACCAGGAAACACCATATATTTT.

The CDR3 DNA follows: TGTGCCAGCAGCTTAAGTGCCCGAGGTGCCGGGGCCAACGTCCTGACTTTC. Amino acids: CASSLSARGAGANVLTF. This chain joins TRBV7-3 and TRBJ2-6; no reliable D call. The CDR3 has 17 amino acids. Trimming removed 1 base at V and 4 bases at J, with 14 bases between. CDR1 and CDR2 from the germline V gene are SGHTA and FQGTGA. Full variable domain (outside the CDR3, taken from reference TRBV7-3 and TRBJ2-6): GAGVSQTPSNKVTEKGKYVELRCDPISGHTALYWYRQSLGQGPEFLIYFQGTGAADDSGLPNDRFFAVRPEGSVSTLKIQRTERGDSAVYLCASSLSARGAGANVLTFGAGSRLTVL.

This clonotype has just a few counts. This sequence may be a read error, since a much larger clone differs from it by one base. This chain uses TRBV11-2 with TRBJ2-5; D gene ambiguous. The CDR3 runs 15 residues. The V gene's germline CDR1 is SGHAT and CDR2 FQNNGV. The CDR3 DNA is TGTGCCAGCAGCCCGGAGAGTAGCTACCAAGAGACCCGGTACTTC. This gives the protein CASSPESSYQETRYF.

There are many counts of this clonotype. This rearrangement joins TRBV20-1 to TRBJ1-2; 10 nucleotides line up with TRBD1. The CDR3 is 17 amino acids. From germline, CDR1 is DFQATT and CDR2 SNEGSKA (reference sequence). Trimming took 0 bases from V and 0 from J; bases not matched to a gene: 7. Here the CDR3 DNA reads TGCAGTGCTAGAGAGGACAGGGGGGGGTATCCTAACTATGGCTACACCTTC. Translated: CSAREDRGGYPNYGYTF.

This clonotype was found a few times. The chain combines TRBV6-2 or TRBV6-3 with TRBJ2-2; D uncertain. Germline V gene lookup returns CDR1 MNHEY and CDR2 SVGEGT. This CDR3 contains 11 residues. Trimming cost V 1 base and J 8 bases, with 2 bases left between them. Here the CDR3 DNA reads TGTGCCAGCAGTTACTTAGGGGAGCTGTTTTTT. Translating gives CASSYLGELFF.

CDR3: CSARDGKGATISETQYF. In DNA, the CDR3 is TGCAGTGCTAGAGATGGAAAAGGGGCGACTATTTCGGAGACCCAGTACTTC. This chain links TRBV20-1 with TRBJ2-5; perhaps D is TRBD1 or TRBD2 (5 bases each). Germline CDR1 DFQATT, CDR2 SNEGSKA (reference sequence). This CDR3 spans 17 amino acids. The V gene lost 0 bases and the J gene lost 5 bases, with 22 bases spanning the gap.

This clonotype was recorded at least ten times. The V gene is TRBV27, the J gene TRBJ1-2; 7 bases map to TRBD1. This CDR3 region has 13 residues. Germline CDR1 reads MNHEY; CDR2 reads SMNVEV (reference sequence). The V and J ends lost 3 bases and 5 bases, in that order; junction bases with no gene match: 3. Written as DNA, the CDR3 is TGTGCCAGCAGTTTGGGCAGGGGGTATGGCTACACCTTC. Translation: CASSLGRGYGYTF.

The chain couples TRBV5-4 to TRBJ2-7; tentative D call: TRBD1 (5 bases). The CDR3 has 17 residues. The ends were cut back, 4 bases at V and 5 bases at J, with 25 bases in the middle. Germline V gene data show CDR1 as SGHNT and CDR2 as YYREEE (reference sequence). In DNA, the CDR3 is TGTGCCAGCAGCCTCTTACCTCCTCGGGCAGGGAATGACGAGCAGTACTTC. Translation gives CASSLLPPRAGNDEQYF.

Turning to this clonotype: Germline is not matched at one junction end, which may reflect a read error. V and J are TRBV7-2 and TRBJ1-2, with D hard to call. This CDR3 has 13 amino acids. Germline values: CDR1 SGHTA, CDR2 FQGNSA. This chain's CDR3 is CASSSRLYYGHTF. The CDR3 DNA sequence: TGTGCCAGCAGCTCCCGGCTCTACTATGGCCACACCTTC.